This TCR beta chain came from a study of blood T cells in healthy people across ages. In the study overall: Template switching captured about one barcoded beta molecule per two T cells. The study, taken as a whole, reports: Investigators treated diversity estimates from one million T cells as underestimates. PBMCs left unsorted prevented a conclusive naive versus antigen-experienced comparison.

About this clonotype: Its antigen is undetermined.

Trimming stripped 7 bases from V and 1 base from J, with 8 bases between. The CDR3 totals 12 residues. The germline V gene has CDR1 WSHSY and CDR2 SAAADI. Sample-barcoded 5' priming and a J-beta primer mix drove a second PCR of roughly 6 to 12 cycles. With 12 random nucleotides, a template-switch adaptor tagged each individual cDNA molecule. Each CDR3 protein gets one entry after TCRdb re-called the 5' RACE reads with MiXCR. The table records over 950,000 distinct CDR3 sequences, roughly 51% of them present only once. The V and J genes are TRBV10-2 and TRBJ2-7; no definite D call. This clonotype was sampled from a woman in her sixties in good health. Sequenced: blood. CDR3 sequence reads: CASKSLSYEQYF. The CDR3 DNA reads TGCGCCAGCAAGTCATTGTCCTACGAGCAGTACTTC.